This note documents a single T cell receptor beta chain sequence. The sample originates from a study of CD8+ T cells in alopecia areata. V was shortened by 4 bases and J by 2 bases, with 11 bases between the two germline ends. This CDR3 has 14 amino acids. Extracted RNA was reverse transcribed into cDNA, the sequencing template. TCRdb's copy holds only in-frame clones and misses some; the assay was immunoSEQ multiplex PCR. Found here are about 99,000 clones, approximately 60% of them singletons; the top ten hold about 8.8%. The sequence derives from a human donor in good health. V gene TRBV23-1 combines with J gene TRBJ2-5, with D possibly matching TRBD2 (5 bases). TRBV23-1 is identified as an open reading frame with a role that is uncertain. The sequenced sample consisted of CD4+ T cells sorted from blood. CDR3 sequence (DNA): TGCGCCAGCAGTCCACCACGGGGACAAGAGACCCAGTACTTC. The encoded protein is CASSPPRGQETQYF.